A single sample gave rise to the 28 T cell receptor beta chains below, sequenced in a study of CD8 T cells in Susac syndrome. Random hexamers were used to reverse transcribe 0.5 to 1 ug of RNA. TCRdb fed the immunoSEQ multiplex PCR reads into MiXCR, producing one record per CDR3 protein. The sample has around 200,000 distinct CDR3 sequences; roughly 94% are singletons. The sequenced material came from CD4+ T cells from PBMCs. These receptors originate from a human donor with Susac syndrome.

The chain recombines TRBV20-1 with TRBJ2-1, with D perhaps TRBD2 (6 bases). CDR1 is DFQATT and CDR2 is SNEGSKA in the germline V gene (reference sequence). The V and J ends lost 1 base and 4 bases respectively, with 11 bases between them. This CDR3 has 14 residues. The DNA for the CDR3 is TGCAGTGCTAGAGTTAGCGGCCAGTACAATGAGCAGTTCTTC. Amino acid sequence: CSARVSGQYNEQFF.

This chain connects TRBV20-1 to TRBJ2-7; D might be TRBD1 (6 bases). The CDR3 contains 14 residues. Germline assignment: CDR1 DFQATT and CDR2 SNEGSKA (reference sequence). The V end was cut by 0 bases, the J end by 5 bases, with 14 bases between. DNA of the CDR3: TGCAGTGCTAGAGATCTGGCCAGGGGACACGAGCAGTACTTC. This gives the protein CSARDLARGHEQYF.

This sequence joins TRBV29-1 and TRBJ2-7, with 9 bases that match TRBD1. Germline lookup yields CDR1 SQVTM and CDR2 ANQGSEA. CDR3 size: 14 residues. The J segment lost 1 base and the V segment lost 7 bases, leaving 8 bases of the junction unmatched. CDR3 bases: TGCAGCGCCAGAGACAGGGGGTTATCCTACGAGCAGTACTTC. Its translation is CSARDRGLSYEQYF.

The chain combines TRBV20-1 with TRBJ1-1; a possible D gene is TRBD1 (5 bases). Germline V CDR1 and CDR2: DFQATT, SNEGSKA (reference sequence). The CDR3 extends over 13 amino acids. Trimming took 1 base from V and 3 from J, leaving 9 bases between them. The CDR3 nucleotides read TGCAGTGCTAGAGCCAAGGGACACACTGAAGCTTTCTTT. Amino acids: CSARAKGHTEAFF.

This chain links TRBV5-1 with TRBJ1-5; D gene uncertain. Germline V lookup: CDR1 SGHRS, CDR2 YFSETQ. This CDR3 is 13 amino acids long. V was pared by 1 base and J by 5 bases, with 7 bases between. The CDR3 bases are TGCGCCAGCAGCTTGCAGCCTGATCAGCCCCAGCATTTT. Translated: CASSLQPDQPQHF.

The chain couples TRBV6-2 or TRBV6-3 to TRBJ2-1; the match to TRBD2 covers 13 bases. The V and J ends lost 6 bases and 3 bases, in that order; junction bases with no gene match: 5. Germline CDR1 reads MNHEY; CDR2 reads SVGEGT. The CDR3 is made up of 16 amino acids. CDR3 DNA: TGTGCCAGCAGCCATAGACTAGCGGGAGGCTACAATGAGCAGTTCTTC. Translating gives CASSHRLAGGYNEQFF.

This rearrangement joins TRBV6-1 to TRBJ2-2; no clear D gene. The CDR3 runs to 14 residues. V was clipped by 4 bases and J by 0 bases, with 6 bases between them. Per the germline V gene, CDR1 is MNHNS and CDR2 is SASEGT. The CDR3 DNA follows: TGTGCCAGCAGTGTTGCTGCGAACACCGGGGAGCTGTTTTTT. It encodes CASSVAANTGELFF.

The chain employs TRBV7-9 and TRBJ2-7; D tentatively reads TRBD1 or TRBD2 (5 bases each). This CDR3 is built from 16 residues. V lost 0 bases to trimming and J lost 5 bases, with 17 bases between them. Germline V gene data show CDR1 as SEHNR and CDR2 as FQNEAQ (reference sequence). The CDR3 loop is CASSLAGWDRRDEQYF. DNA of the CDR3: TGTGCCAGCAGCTTAGCGGGTTGGGACCGTCGTGACGAGCAGTACTTC.

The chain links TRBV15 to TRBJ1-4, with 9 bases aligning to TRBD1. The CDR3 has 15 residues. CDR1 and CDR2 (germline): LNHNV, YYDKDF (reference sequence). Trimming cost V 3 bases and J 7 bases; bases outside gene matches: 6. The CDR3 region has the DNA TGTGCCACCAGCAGGGAACAGGGGGCCGGTGAAAAACTGTTTTTT. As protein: CATSREQGAGEKLFF.

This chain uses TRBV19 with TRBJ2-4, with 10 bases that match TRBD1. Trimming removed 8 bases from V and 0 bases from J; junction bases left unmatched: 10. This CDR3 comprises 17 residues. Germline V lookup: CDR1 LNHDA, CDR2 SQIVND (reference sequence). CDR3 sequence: CASSPGTGELAKNIQYF. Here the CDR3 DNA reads TGTGCCAGTTCCCCCGGGACAGGGGAACTAGCCAAAAACATTCAGTACTTC.

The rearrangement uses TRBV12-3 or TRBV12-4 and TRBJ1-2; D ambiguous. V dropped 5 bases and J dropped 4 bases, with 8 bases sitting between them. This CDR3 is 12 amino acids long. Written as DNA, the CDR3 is TGTGCCAGCAGTCTGTCGGTCTATGGCTACACCTTC. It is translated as CASSLSVYGYTF.

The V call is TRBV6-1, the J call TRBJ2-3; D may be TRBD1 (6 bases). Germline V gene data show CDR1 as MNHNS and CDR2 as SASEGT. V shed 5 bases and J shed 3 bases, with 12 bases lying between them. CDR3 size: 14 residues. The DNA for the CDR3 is TGTGCCAGCAGTAACTGGGACACAACAGATACGCAGTATTTT. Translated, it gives CASSNWDTTDTQYF.

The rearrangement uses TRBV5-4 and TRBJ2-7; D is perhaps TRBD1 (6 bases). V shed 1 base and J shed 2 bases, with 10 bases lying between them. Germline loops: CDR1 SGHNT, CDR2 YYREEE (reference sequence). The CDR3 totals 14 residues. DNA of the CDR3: TGTGCCAGCAGCTTGTGGCAGGGGACCTACGAGCAGTACTTC. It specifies CASSLWQGTYEQYF.

The CDR3 spells CASNPLMVGLYGYTF. CDR3 bases: TGTGCCAGCAACCCCCTTATGGTTGGCCTCTATGGCTACACCTTC. This chain joins TRBV28 and TRBJ1-2; no definite D call. This CDR3 contains 15 residues. The germline V gene has CDR1 MDHEN and CDR2 SYDVKM. Deletions cut 7 bases from V and 4 bases from J, with 19 bases between.

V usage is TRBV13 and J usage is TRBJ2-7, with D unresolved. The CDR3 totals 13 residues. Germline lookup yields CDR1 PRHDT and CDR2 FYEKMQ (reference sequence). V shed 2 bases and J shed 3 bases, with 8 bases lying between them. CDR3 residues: CASSLSNYYEQYF. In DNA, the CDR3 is TGTGCCAGCAGCTTATCTAACTACTACGAGCAGTACTTC. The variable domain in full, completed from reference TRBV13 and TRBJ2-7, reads AAGVIQSPRHLIKEKRETATLKCYPIPRHDTVYWYQQGPGQDPQFLISFYEKMQSDKGSIPDRFSAQQFSDYHSELNMSSLELGDSALYFCASSLSNYYEQYFGPGTRLTVT.

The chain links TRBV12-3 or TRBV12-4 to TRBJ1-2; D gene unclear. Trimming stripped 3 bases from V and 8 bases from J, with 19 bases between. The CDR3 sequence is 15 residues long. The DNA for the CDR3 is TGTGCCAGCAGTTTGAGTAGGGCTGCCTTCTGGGGCTACACCTTC. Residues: CASSLSRAAFWGYTF.

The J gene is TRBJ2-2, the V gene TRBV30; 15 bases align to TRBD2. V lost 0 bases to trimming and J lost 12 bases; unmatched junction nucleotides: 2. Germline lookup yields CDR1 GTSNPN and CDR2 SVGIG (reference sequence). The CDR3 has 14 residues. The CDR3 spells CAWSVGLAGGKLFF. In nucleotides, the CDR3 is TGTGCCTGGAGTGTAGGACTAGCGGGAGGGAAGCTGTTTTTT. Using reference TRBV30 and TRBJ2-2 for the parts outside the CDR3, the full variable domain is SQTIHQWPATLVQPVGSPLSLECTVEGTSNPNLYWYRQAAGRGLQLLFYSVGIGQISSEVPQNLSASRPQDRQFILSSKKLLLSDSGFYLCAWSVGLAGGKLFFGEGSRLTVL.

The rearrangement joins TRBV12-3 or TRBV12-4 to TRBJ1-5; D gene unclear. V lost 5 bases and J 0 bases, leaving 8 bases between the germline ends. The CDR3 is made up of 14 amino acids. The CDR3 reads CASSPYNSNQPQHF. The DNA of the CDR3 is TGTGCCAGCAGTCCCTATAATAGCAATCAGCCCCAGCATTTT.

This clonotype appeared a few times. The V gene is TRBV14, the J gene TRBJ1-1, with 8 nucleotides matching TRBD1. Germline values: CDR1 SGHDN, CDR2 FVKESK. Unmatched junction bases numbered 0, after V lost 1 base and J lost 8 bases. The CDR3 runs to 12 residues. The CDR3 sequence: CASSQGQGEAFF. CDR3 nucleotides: TGTGCCAGCAGCCAAGGACAGGGGGAAGCTTTCTTT.

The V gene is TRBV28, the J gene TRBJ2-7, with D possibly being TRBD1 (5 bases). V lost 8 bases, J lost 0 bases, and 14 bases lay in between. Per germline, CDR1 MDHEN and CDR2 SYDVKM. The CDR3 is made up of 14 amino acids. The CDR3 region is CASWGSQDSYEQYF. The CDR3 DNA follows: TGTGCCAGCTGGGGATCACAGGACTCCTACGAGCAGTACTTC.

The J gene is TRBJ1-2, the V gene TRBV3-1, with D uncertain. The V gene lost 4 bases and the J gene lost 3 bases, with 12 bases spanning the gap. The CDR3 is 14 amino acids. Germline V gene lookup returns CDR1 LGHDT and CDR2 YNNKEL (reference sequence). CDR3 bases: TGTGCCAGCAGCCCCCGCAGGTGGGACTATGGCTACACCTTC. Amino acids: CASSPRRWDYGYTF.

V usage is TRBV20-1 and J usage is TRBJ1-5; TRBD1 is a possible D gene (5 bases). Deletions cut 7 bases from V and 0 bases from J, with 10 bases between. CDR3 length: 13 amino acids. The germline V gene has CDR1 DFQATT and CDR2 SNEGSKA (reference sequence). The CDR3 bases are TGCAGTGTCCGACAGAATAGCAATCAGCCCCAGCATTTT. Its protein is CSVRQNSNQPQHF.

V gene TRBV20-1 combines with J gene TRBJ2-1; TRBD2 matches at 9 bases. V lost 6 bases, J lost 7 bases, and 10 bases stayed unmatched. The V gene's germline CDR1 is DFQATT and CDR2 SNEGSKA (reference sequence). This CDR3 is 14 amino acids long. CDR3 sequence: CSATGLAGWNEQFF. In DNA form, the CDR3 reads TGCAGTGCAACGGGACTAGCAGGTTGGAATGAGCAGTTCTTC.

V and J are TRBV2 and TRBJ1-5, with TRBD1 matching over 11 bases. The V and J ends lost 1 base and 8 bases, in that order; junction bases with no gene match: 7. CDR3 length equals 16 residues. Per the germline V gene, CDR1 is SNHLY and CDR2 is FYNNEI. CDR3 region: CASSEDGGTGGEPQHF. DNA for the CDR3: TGTGCCAGCAGTGAAGACGGAGGGACAGGGGGAGAGCCCCAGCATTTT.

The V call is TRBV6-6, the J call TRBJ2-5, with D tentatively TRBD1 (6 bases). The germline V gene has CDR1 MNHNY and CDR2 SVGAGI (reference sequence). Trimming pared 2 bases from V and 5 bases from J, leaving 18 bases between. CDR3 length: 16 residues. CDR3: CASSYGKGTGLETQYF. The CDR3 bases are TGTGCCAGCAGTTACGGGAAGGGAACAGGGTTGGAGACCCAGTACTTC.

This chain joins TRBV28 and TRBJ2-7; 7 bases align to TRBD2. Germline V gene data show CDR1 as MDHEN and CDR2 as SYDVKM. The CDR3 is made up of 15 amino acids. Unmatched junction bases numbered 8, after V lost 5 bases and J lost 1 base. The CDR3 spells CASSRIGGGSYEQYF. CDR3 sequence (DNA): TGTGCCAGCAGTAGGATTGGCGGGGGTTCCTACGAGCAGTACTTC.

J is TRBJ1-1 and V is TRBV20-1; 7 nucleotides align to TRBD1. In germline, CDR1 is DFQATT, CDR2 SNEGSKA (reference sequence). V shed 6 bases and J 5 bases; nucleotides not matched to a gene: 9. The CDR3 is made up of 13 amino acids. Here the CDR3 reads CSAKDRVRTEAFF. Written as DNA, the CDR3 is TGCAGTGCAAAAGACAGGGTTCGGACTGAAGCTTTCTTT.

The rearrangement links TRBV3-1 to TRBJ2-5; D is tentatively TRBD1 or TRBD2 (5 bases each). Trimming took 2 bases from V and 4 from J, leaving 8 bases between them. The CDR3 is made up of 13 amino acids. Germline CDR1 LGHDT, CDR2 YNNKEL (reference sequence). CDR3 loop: CASSQYGGETQYF. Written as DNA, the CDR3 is TGTGCCAGCAGCCAATATGGGGGAGAGACCCAGTACTTC.